This T cell receptor (beta chain) was identified in a study of T cell changes during pregnancy in multiple sclerosis. Some clones are missing from TCRdb's copy, which holds only in-frame ones; the method was immunoSEQ multiplex PCR. In the table there are approximately 66,000 clones, 85% to 95% of which are singletons. CDR3 length: 16 residues. The rearrangement uses TRBV21-1 and TRBJ2-1; the tabulated D call, TRBD2, remains unverified against the DNA. TRBV21-1 counts as a pseudogene. This TCR derives from a female donor in good health, enrolled as a control in a pregnancy study. Sequenced material: peripheral blood, taken in the third trimester of pregnancy. The CDR3 sequence: CASSKVKLAMVDEQFF. CDR3 coding DNA: TGTGCCAGCAGCAAAGTAAAACTAGCGATGGTCGATGAGCAGTTCTTC.